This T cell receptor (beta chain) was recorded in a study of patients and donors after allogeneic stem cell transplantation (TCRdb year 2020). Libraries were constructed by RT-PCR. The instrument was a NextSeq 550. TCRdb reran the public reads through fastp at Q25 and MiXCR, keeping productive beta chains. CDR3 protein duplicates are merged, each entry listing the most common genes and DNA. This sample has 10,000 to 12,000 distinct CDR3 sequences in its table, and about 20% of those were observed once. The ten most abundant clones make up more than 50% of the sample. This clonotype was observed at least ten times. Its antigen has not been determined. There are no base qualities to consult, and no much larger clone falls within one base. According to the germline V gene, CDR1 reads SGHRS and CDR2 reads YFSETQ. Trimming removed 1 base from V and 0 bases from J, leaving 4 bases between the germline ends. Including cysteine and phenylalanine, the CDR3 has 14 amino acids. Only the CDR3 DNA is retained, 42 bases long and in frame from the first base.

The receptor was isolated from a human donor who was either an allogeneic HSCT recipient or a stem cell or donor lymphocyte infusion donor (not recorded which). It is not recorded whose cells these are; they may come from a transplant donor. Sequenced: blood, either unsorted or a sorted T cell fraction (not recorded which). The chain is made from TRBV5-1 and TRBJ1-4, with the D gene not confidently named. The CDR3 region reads CASSLTATNEKLFF. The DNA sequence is TGCGCCAGCAGCTTGACAGCAACTAATGAAAAACTGTTTTTT.